The 20 T cell receptor beta chains listed next were all sequenced from one sample in a study of blood T cell repertoires in COVID-19. The protocol was immunoSEQ multiplex PCR, while the TCRdb copy is restricted to in-frame clones and leaves out a portion. The table has 65,000 to 75,000 clones, approximately 92% seen once; the top ten hold around 4.9%. The sample comprised peripheral blood. The receptors originated from a woman aged 45 to 65 with active COVID-19.

There are a few counts of this clone. The chain couples TRBV10-1 to TRBJ2-3; 7 positions match TRBD1. The CDR3 is 15 amino acids. The V gene's germline CDR1 is WNHNN and CDR2 SYGVQD (reference sequence). Trimming at V came to 3 bases and at J to 0 bases, leaving 3 bases not matched to a gene. The CDR3 loop reads CASSDRQGSTDTQYF. The CDR3 DNA reads as TGCGCCAGCAGTGACCGACAGGGTAGCACAGATACGCAGTATTTT.

In this sample, this clone turned up once. This chain connects TRBV3-1 (or the pseudogene TRBV3-2) to TRBJ2-7; a weak D match, TRBD1 (6 bases). Per germline, CDR1 LGHDT and CDR2 YNNKEL (reference sequence). V was clipped by 3 bases and J by 0 bases, with 12 bases between them. The CDR3 is 15 residues long. The CDR3 loop is CASSHFTGSSYEQYF. The CDR3 DNA is TGTGCCAGCAGCCATTTTACAGGGAGCTCCTACGAGCAGTACTTC.

This sequence joins TRBV7-9 and TRBJ2-7; D not certain. The germline gives CDR1 SEHNR, CDR2 FQNEAQ (reference sequence). V shed 1 base and J shed 0 bases, with 16 bases lying between them. The CDR3 length is 17 residues. CDR3 nucleotides: TGTGCCAGCAGCTTAGTCTTTAGCTCGTTTTTCTCCTACGAGCAGTACTTC. Residues: CASSLVFSSFFSYEQYF.

The chain carries TRBV2 and TRBJ2-7, with 8 bases matching TRBD1. There are 13 residues in the CDR3. The germline gives CDR1 SNHLY, CDR2 FYNNEI. J lost 2 bases, V lost 6 bases, and 3 bases had no gene match. As DNA, the CDR3 is TGTGCCAGCAGCCGGACAGGGACCTACGAGCAGTACTTC. Protein product: CASSRTGTYEQYF.

This chain joins TRBV9 and TRBJ2-1; 10 bases map to TRBD2. V dropped 4 bases and J dropped 5; count of bases not matched to a gene: 6. The germline CDR1 and CDR2 sequences are SGDLS and YYNGEE. The CDR3 totals 15 residues. The DNA of the CDR3 is TGTGCCAGCAGCTGGACTAGCGGAATCAACAATGAGCAGTTCTTC. Its protein is CASSWTSGINNEQFF.

This chain uses TRBV7-9 with TRBJ2-1, with D possibly matching TRBD2 (7 bases). The germline V and J ends were trimmed by 5 bases and 5 bases, with 19 bases remaining between them. The CDR3 covers 16 residues. Germline V gene sequence: CDR1 SEHNR, CDR2 FQNEAQ (reference sequence). DNA of the CDR3: TGTGCCAGCAGCCTACTAGCGTGGGGGGCGAACAATGAGCAGTTCTTC. It encodes CASSLLAWGANNEQFF.

With respect to this clone: A read error may account for a junction end that differs from germline. The chain links TRBV7-7 to TRBJ2-7, with TRBD1 matching 11 bases. The germline V gene has CDR1 SSHAT and CDR2 FNYEAQ (reference sequence). This CDR3 region has 15 residues. CDR3 protein: CASSPGTGGSYEQYF. The CDR3 coding sequence is TGTGCTAGCAGCCCGGGGACAGGGGGCTCCTACGAGCAGTACTTC.

The J gene is TRBJ2-7, the V gene TRBV11-2; a weak D match, TRBD2 (5 bases). V gave up 4 bases and J gave up 7 bases, with 14 bases separating them. Germline lookup yields CDR1 SGHAT and CDR2 FQNNGV. CDR3 length equals 13 residues. For the CDR3, the DNA is TGTGCCAGCAGCTCCGAAGTATGGGAGGAGCAGTACTTC. Residues: CASSSEVWEEQYF.

The V and J genes are TRBV3-1 (or the pseudogene TRBV3-2) and TRBJ2-1; 9 bases are shared with TRBD2. CDR1 is LGHDT, CDR2 YNNKEL, per germline (reference sequence). J was trimmed by 14 bases and V by 5 bases; bases with no gene match: 7. The CDR3 spans 12 residues. The CDR3 DNA reads TGTGCCAGCAGCAATCTAGCGGGGAGGGAGTTCTTC. Its translation: CASSNLAGREFF.

The J gene is TRBJ2-7, the V gene TRBV19; TRBD2 aligns across 11 bases. Germline V gene sequence: CDR1 LNHDA, CDR2 SQIVND (reference sequence). V gave up 4 bases and J gave up 2 bases; unmatched junction bases: 7. CDR3 length equals 16 residues. CDR3 loop: CASSRLAGGGTYEQYF. The CDR3 nucleotides are TGTGCCAGTAGTAGGCTAGCGGGAGGAGGAACCTACGAGCAGTACTTC.

CDR3 loop: CASSWSRDSSYGYTF. As DNA, the CDR3 is TGCGCCAGCAGCTGGTCCCGGGACAGCTCCTATGGCTACACCTTC. The rearrangement uses TRBV5-1 and TRBJ1-2, with 7 bases aligning to TRBD1. CDR3 size: 15 residues. V shed 3 bases and J 4 bases; nucleotides not matched to a gene: 9. The germline CDR1 and CDR2 sequences are SGHRS and YFSETQ.

The rearrangement uses TRBV5-1 and TRBJ2-2; 7 positions agree with TRBD1. The V gene's germline CDR1 is SGHRS and CDR2 YFSETQ. The CDR3 contains 15 residues. The V and J ends lost 0 bases and 4 bases, in that order; junction bases with no gene match: 3. CDR3 in DNA: TGCGCCAGCAGCTTGGACAGGGGCGGCACCGGGGAGCTGTTTTTT. Translated, it gives CASSLDRGGTGELFF.

The V call is TRBV7-9, the J call TRBJ1-4; 7 bases agree with TRBD1. Germline trimming cut 4 bases from V and 5 bases from J; bases unmatched to any gene: 13. The V gene's germline CDR1 is SEHNR and CDR2 FQNEAQ (reference sequence). This CDR3 contains 17 residues. The CDR3 sequence: CASSSIGPTGTNEKLFF. As DNA, the CDR3 is TGTGCCAGCAGCTCAATTGGGCCGACAGGGACGAATGAAAAACTGTTTTTT.

This clone was recorded only once. The rearrangement uses TRBV9 and TRBJ2-2, with TRBD2 as a possible D gene (6 bases). The CDR3 is made up of 17 amino acids. Per the germline V gene, CDR1 is SGDLS and CDR2 is YYNGEE. Trimming left V 2 bases short and J 4 bases short, with 18 bases between. CDR3 DNA: TGTGCCAGCAGCGTGGGACCGGGACGGGGGTTCACCGGGGAGCTGTTTTTT. It specifies CASSVGPGRGFTGELFF. The variable domain in full, with the rest retrieved from reference TRBV9 and TRBJ2-2, is DSGVTQTPKHLITATGQRVTLRCSPRSGDLSVYWYQQSLDQGLQFLIQYYNGEERAKGNILERFSAQQFPDLHSELNLSSLELGDSALYFCASSVGPGRGFTGELFFGEGSRLTVL.

The V gene is TRBV5-1, the J gene TRBJ2-3, with TRBD1 as a possible D gene (6 bases). There are 14 residues in the CDR3. Trimming pared 7 bases from V and 2 bases from J, leaving 14 bases between. Germline V gives CDR1 SGHRS, CDR2 YFSETQ. CDR3 nucleotides: TGCGCCAGCCCTTCGGACAGTCCCACAGATACGCAGTATTTT. Translation gives CASPSDSPTDTQYF.

The chain joins TRBV24-1 to TRBJ2-2; D possibly corresponds to TRBD1 (5 bases). Trimming stripped 8 bases from V and 2 bases from J, with 14 bases between. In germline, CDR1 is KGHDR, CDR2 SFDVKD. This CDR3 is 15 amino acids long. CDR3 protein: CATISDRANTGELFF. CDR3 DNA: TGTGCCACCATTTCAGACAGAGCTAACACCGGGGAGCTGTTTTTT.

The CDR3 spells CASSHTDRTSLGEQFF. Written as DNA, the CDR3 is TGTGCCAGTAGCCACACCGACCGGACTAGTCTTGGTGAGCAGTTCTTC. The chain combines TRBV19 with TRBJ2-1, with 7 bases matching TRBD2. This CDR3 comprises 16 residues. Germline V gene sequence: CDR1 LNHDA, CDR2 SQIVND (reference sequence). J was trimmed by 9 bases and V by 6 bases; bases with no gene match: 17. The full variable domain, completed using reference TRBV19 and TRBJ2-1, is DGGITQSPKYLFRKEGQNVTLSCEQNLNHDAMYWYRQDPGQGLRLIYYSQIVNDFQKGDIAEGYSVSREKKESFPLTVTSAQKNPTAFYLCASSHTDRTSLGEQFFGPGTRLTVL.

The V call is TRBV19, the J call TRBJ1-1, with D hard to call. This CDR3 is built from 14 residues. Germline CDR1 and CDR2: LNHDA and SQIVND (reference sequence). The V end was cut by 5 bases, the J end by 0 bases, with 10 bases between. The CDR3 coding sequence is TGTGCCAGTAGTTTTAGAGCGTTGAACACTGAAGCTTTCTTT. Its protein product is CASSFRALNTEAFF.

The rearrangement links TRBV28 to TRBJ2-3; TRBD2 aligns across 8 bases. The germline V gene has CDR1 MDHEN and CDR2 SYDVKM. Trimming cost V 8 bases and J 2 bases; bases outside gene matches: 15. The CDR3 consists of 17 residues. The chain's CDR3 is CASQASVLAEFTDTQYF. The CDR3 region has the DNA TGTGCCAGCCAGGCATCGGTACTAGCGGAATTCACAGATACGCAGTATTTT.

The chain recombines TRBV6-1 with TRBJ1-5; no firm D call. The ends were cut back, 4 bases at V and 0 bases at J, with 16 bases in the middle. The CDR3 has 17 amino acids. Germline V gives CDR1 MNHNS, CDR2 SASEGT. This CDR3 reads CASSGSVFPNSNQPQHF. As DNA, the CDR3 is TGTGCCAGCAGTGGTTCAGTCTTCCCCAATAGCAATCAGCCCCAGCATTTT.